These 11 T cell receptor beta chains were all obtained from the same sample, sequenced in a study of blood T cell repertoires in COVID-19. Clones were read by immunoSEQ multiplex PCR, and TCRdb kept only the in-frame ones, dropping some. This table has over 100,000 clones, 86% appearing once. Material: peripheral blood. These receptors originate from a woman in her sixties or seventies with COVID-19, enrolled during active disease.

V usage is TRBV25-1 and J usage is TRBJ1-4, with TRBD1 as a possible D gene (5 bases). With 6 bases removed from V and 8 bases from J, the gap between germline ends came to 13 bases. This CDR3 has 13 amino acids. Germline V gene sequence: CDR1 MGHDK, CDR2 SYGVNS. CDR3 in amino acids: CASRGGAREKLFF. In DNA, the CDR3 is TGTGCCAGCAGGGGCGGGGCACGCGAAAAACTGTTTTTT.

The chain couples TRBV11-2 to TRBJ1-6; TRBD1 matches at 7 bases. The CDR3 totals 15 residues. The V segment lost 6 bases and the J segment 6 bases; nucleotides outside the gene matches: 8. Germline CDR1 reads SGHAT; CDR2 reads FQNNGV. The CDR3 DNA reads TGTGCCAGCAGACCCCCCGGGACAGCTAATTCACCCCTCCACTTT. Translated, it gives CASRPPGTANSPLHF.

There are a few counts of this clone. V gene TRBV5-6 combines with J gene TRBJ2-7; TRBD2 is a possible D gene (5 bases). CDR3 length equals 13 residues. Germline values: CDR1 SGHDT, CDR2 YYEEEE. Trimming left V 2 bases short and J 6 bases short, with 12 bases between. CDR3 loop: CASSFGGEGEQYF. CDR3 nucleotides: TGTGCCAGCAGCTTCGGTGGAGAGGGCGAGCAGTACTTC.

CDR3 in DNA: TGTGCCAGCAGCTTTCGGGACAGGGGTCATGGCTACACCTTC. Translated, it gives CASSFRDRGHGYTF. V usage is TRBV7-9 and J usage is TRBJ1-2; TRBD1 aligns across 10 bases. This CDR3 comprises 14 residues. Germline V gene lookup returns CDR1 SEHNR and CDR2 FQNEAQ (reference sequence). V dropped 3 bases and J dropped 6; count of bases not matched to a gene: 4.

V usage is TRBV25-1 and J usage is TRBJ2-7, with 7 bases that match TRBD1. The V and J ends lost 4 bases and 1 base, in that order; junction bases with no gene match: 4. The CDR3 covers 14 residues. Germline V lookup: CDR1 MGHDK, CDR2 SYGVNS. This chain's CDR3 is CASSAQGTSYEQYF. The DNA for the CDR3 is TGTGCCAGCAGTGCACAGGGGACGTCCTACGAGCAGTACTTC.

The chain couples TRBV3-1 (or the pseudogene TRBV3-2) to TRBJ1-2; D is unresolved. The CDR3 is 17 residues long. The V end was cut by 0 bases, the J end by 8 bases, with 22 bases between. Germline CDR1 LGHDT, CDR2 YNNKEL (reference sequence). CDR3 nucleotide sequence: TGTGCCAGCAGCCAAGATGGGCCGGTTCTAGCGCGTGGCGGCTACACCTTC. As protein: CASSQDGPVLARGGYTF.

This sequence joins TRBV28 and TRBJ2-7, with TRBD1 as a possible D gene (5 bases). This CDR3 spans 15 amino acids. V was trimmed by 0 bases and J by 5 bases, leaving 14 bases between them. Per germline, CDR1 MDHEN and CDR2 SYDVKM. This CDR3 reads CASSLWGLTPDEQYF. CDR3 nucleotides: TGTGCCAGCAGTTTATGGGGGCTCACTCCCGACGAGCAGTACTTC.

The chain recombines TRBV7-9 with TRBJ1-2; 11 positions match TRBD1. CDR1 SEHNR and CDR2 FQNEAQ come from the germline V gene (reference sequence). The CDR3 is 17 residues long. Trimming at V came to 5 bases and at J to 4 bases, leaving 12 bases not matched to a gene. The CDR3 protein is CASSQGTGGAVGYGYTF. The CDR3 DNA follows: TGTGCCAGCAGCCAGGGGACAGGGGGAGCAGTTGGCTATGGCTACACCTTC.

The chain uses TRBV14 and TRBJ1-6; 7 nucleotides line up with TRBD1. This CDR3 is built from 14 residues. V shed 6 bases and J 10 bases; nucleotides not matched to a gene: 9. Germline loops: CDR1 SGHDN, CDR2 FVKESK. For the CDR3, the DNA is TGTGCCAGCAGACAGGGGACGGAAGGCTCACCCCTCCACTTT. This encodes CASRQGTEGSPLHF.

This sequence joins TRBV21-1 and TRBJ2-1; the DNA was not compared with TRBD2, the D call given in the table. TRBV21-1 is assigned pseudogene status. This CDR3 contains 17 residues. This CDR3 is CASSNSSVVAGHNEQFF. CDR3 coding DNA: TGTGCCAGCAGCAACTCCTCGGTGGTAGCGGGGCACAATGAGCAGTTCTTC.

The chain is built from TRBV2 and TRBJ1-5; D is unclear. The ends were cut back, 3 bases at V and 1 base at J, with 7 bases in the middle. The CDR3 spans 14 residues. Germline V gives CDR1 SNHLY, CDR2 FYNNEI. DNA of the CDR3: TGTGCCAGCAGTGAGATCACAAGCAATCAGCCCCAGCATTTT. Translating it yields CASSEITSNQPQHF.